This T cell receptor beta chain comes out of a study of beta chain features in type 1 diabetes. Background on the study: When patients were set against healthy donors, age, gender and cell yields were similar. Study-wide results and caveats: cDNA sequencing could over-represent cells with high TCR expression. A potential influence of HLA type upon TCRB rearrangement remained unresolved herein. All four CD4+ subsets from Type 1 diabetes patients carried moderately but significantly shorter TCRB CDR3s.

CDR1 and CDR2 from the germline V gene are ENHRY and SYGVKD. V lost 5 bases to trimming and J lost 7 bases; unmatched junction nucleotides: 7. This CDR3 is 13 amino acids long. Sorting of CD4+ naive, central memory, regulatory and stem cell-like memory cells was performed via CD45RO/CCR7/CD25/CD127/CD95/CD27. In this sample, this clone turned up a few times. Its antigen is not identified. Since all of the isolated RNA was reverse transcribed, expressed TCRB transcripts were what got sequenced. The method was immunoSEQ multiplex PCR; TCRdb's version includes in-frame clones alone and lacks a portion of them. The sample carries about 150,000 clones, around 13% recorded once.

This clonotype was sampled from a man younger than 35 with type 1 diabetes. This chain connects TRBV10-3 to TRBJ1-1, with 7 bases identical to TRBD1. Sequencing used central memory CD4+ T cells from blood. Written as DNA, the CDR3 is TGTGCCATCAGTCCGGGACAGCAACTTGAAGCTTTCTTT. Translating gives CAISPGQQLEAFF.